Below are 17 T cell receptor beta chains sequenced from a single sample in a study of tumor-infiltrating lymphocytes in primary liver carcinoma. The researchers obtained blood RNA from unsorted whole blood and also extracted germline DNA. Making TCR beta cDNA involved around 500 ng total RNA and a constant-region primer. Libraries of TCR beta came from three nested multiplex PCR rounds with slightly modified ARM-PCR. With TRBV1-TRBV30 forward primers and a C-beta reverse primer, the first two PCR rounds were run for approximately 10 cycles each. TCRdb used MiXCR to reprocess the multiplex PCR reads, holding one entry per CDR3 protein. The sample lists fewer than 350,000 distinct CDR3 sequences, around 60% seen once, with about 6.5% in the top ten. Sequencing used peripheral blood. Every receptor here comes from a middle-aged man with primary liver carcinoma and hepatitis B virus infection.

This clonotype came up a few times. Being one base from a much bigger clone, this may be a read error. Since the CDR3 does not end with the conserved phenylalanine or tryptophan, this likely comes from a read error. The gene calls are TRBV7-9 and TRBJ2-7; 9 bases are a match to TRBD2. After removal of 0 bases from V and 5 bases from J, the junction contained 5 bases not matched to a gene. The germline CDR1 and CDR2 sequences are SEHNR and FQNEAQ (reference sequence). This CDR3 has 15 amino acids. The CDR3 nucleotides are TGTGCCAGCAGCTTAGCGCTAGCGGGAAGTAACGAGCAGTACCTC. Its protein is CASSLALAGSNEQYL.

A word on this clonotype: A clone one base away is much larger, so this may be a read error. The chain has TRBV6-2 or TRBV6-3 and TRBJ2-1; TRBD2 agrees at 9 bases. The CDR3 is made up of 15 amino acids. Germline CDR1 is MNHEY and CDR2 is SVGEGT. CDR3 sequence reads: CASRGTSGPYSEQFF. In DNA, the CDR3 is TGTGCCAGTCGGGGAACTAGCGGGCCGTACAGTGAGCAGTTCTTC.

A remark on this clonotype: The junction departs from germline at one end; a sequencing error may be responsible. The chain joins TRBV11-2 to TRBJ1-1; D is perhaps TRBD1 (6 bases). This CDR3 spans 15 amino acids. Germline V gene lookup returns CDR1 SGHAT and CDR2 FQNNGV. CDR3 amino acids: CASSLAGVWNTGAFF. CDR3 nucleotide sequence: TGTGCCAGCAGCTTAGCAGGGGTCTGGAACACTGGAGCTTTCTTT.

Worth noting for this clonotype: An end of the junction differs from the germline gene, which may be a read error. The rearrangement uses TRBV6-4 and TRBJ2-3; 8 nucleotides align to TRBD1. The V gene's germline CDR1 is MRHNA and CDR2 SNTAGT. The CDR3 is 13 residues long. The CDR3 sequence is CVSGQGAEDTHYF. The CDR3 DNA is TGTGTCAGCGGGCAGGGGGCAGAAGATACGCATTATTTT.

This clonotype was observed many times. The chain links TRBV6-5 to TRBJ2-6; D is ambiguous. Germline V gives CDR1 MNHEY, CDR2 SVGAGI. This CDR3 has 15 residues. V lost 2 bases and J 0 bases, leaving 5 bases between the germline ends. The CDR3 bases are TGTGCCAGCAGTTACGAGGACTCTGGGGCCAACGTCCTGACTTTC. This gives the protein CASSYEDSGANVLTF.

The CDR3 sequence: CASSRAQAHEQYF. In DNA, the CDR3 is TGTGCCAGCAGCCGTGCGCAGGCCCACGAGCAGTACTTC. The rearrangement links TRBV11-1 to TRBJ2-7; D gene ambiguous. Germline CDR1 is SGHAT and CDR2 is FQDESV (reference sequence). This CDR3 comprises 13 residues. Trimming removed 5 bases from V and 5 bases from J, with 13 bases in between.

Remarks on this clonotype: An end of the junction differs from the germline gene, which may be a read error. The chain employs TRBV11-2 and TRBJ1-4; D uncertain. Germline V gene lookup returns CDR1 SGHAT and CDR2 FQNNGV. This CDR3 region has 14 residues. The CDR3 coding sequence is TGTGCCAGCAGCTTACACTCATCTAATGAGAAACTGTTTTTT. It yields the protein CASSLHSSNEKLFF.

This clonotype was seen once. The conserved phenylalanine or tryptophan normally closing the CDR3 is absent here, so this likely arose from a read error. The V and J genes are TRBV11-2 and TRBJ1-6; D gene unclear. The CDR3 has 13 residues. Germline V gives CDR1 SGHAT, CDR2 FQNNGV. Here the CDR3 DNA reads TGTGCCAACAGCTTGGGGTGGGGTTCACCCCTCCACTAT. This codes for CANSLGWGSPLHY.

As for this clonotype: At one boundary the junction diverges from the germline segment, which might be a read error. The chain recombines TRBV11-2 with TRBJ2-6; D gene uncertain. The germline gives CDR1 SGHAT, CDR2 FQNNGV. This CDR3 is 13 amino acids long. The CDR3 sequence: CVSSLAGANVLTF. In DNA, the CDR3 is TGCGTCAGCAGCTTGGCTGGGGCCAACGTCCTGACTTTC.

The table lists this clonotype with a count of one. Since no conserved phenylalanine or tryptophan closes the CDR3, a read error is the likely cause. The chain is built from TRBV6-1 and TRBJ1-5; 8 nucleotides align to TRBD1. Germline assignment: CDR1 MNHNS and CDR2 SASEGT. Germline trimming cut 7 bases from V and 2 bases from J; bases unmatched to any gene: 7. This CDR3 spans 15 amino acids. CDR3 in amino acids: CASNQGANGNQPQHL. For the CDR3, the DNA is TGTGCCAGCAATCAGGGGGCAAACGGCAATCAGCCCCAGCATCTT.

A note on this clonotype: A much larger clone is a single base away; this may be a read error. The chain combines TRBV6-1 with TRBJ2-1, with 8 bases aligning to TRBD2. In germline, CDR1 is MNHNS, CDR2 SASEGT. There are 16 residues in the CDR3. Written as DNA, the CDR3 is TGTGCCAGCAGTGAAGGAGGGACTAGGGGTTACATTGAGCAGTTCTTC. Translation gives CASSEGGTRGYIEQFF.

A word on this clonotype: A read error is possible here, since a much larger clone lies one base away. DNA for the CDR3: TGTGCCTGCAGTTTCTCGGCGGCGGTGCAAGAGACCCAGTACTTC. Amino acids: CACSFSAAVQETQYF. This sequence joins TRBV12-3 or TRBV12-4 and TRBJ2-5; D is undetermined. CDR3 size: 15 residues.

The chain has TRBV6-5 and TRBJ1-3; D possibly corresponds to TRBD1 (6 bases). This CDR3 has 18 residues. V was cut by 5 bases and J by 1 base, with 21 bases left in between. Germline CDR1 reads MNHEY; CDR2 reads SVGAGI. For the CDR3, the DNA is TGTGCCAGCAGTCCTAACAGACAGGTTTGGGTGTCTGGAAACACCATATATTTT. Its translation is CASSPNRQVWVSGNTIYF.

Notes on this clonotype: A single base separates this from a much larger clone, so it may be a read error. The chain has TRBV10-3 and TRBJ2-4, with 12 bases matching TRBD2. This CDR3 has 20 residues. Trimming cost V 0 bases and J 8 bases; bases outside gene matches: 17. Germline loops: CDR1 ENHRY, CDR2 SYGVKD. CDR3 protein: CAISESRTSGVTRAGDIQYF. CDR3 DNA: TGTGCCATCAGTGAGTCGCGGACTAGCGGGGTAACTCGAGCTGGCGACATTCAGTACTTC.

Note on this clonotype: A clone one base away is much larger, so this may be a read error. The chain joins TRBV12-3 or TRBV12-4 to TRBJ2-1; D is ambiguous. With 10 bases removed from V and 7 bases from J, the gap between germline ends came to 14 bases. The CDR3 runs to 12 residues. The CDR3 reads CATTDSRNEQFF. In DNA form, the CDR3 reads TGTGCCACGACTGATAGCAGGAATGAGCAGTTCTTC.

This clonotype has more than one count but fewer than ten. A read error may explain this, as a much larger clone is one base away. The chain uses TRBV29-1 and TRBJ2-7, with 8 positions matching TRBD1. Per the germline V gene, CDR1 is SQVTM and CDR2 is ANQGSEA. This CDR3 is built from 12 residues. The chain's CDR3 is CSTKDRVYEQHF. The CDR3 coding sequence is TGCAGCACGAAGGACAGGGTCTACGAGCAGCACTTC.

This clonotype has just one count. In DNA form, the CDR3 reads TGTGCCAGCAGTTACCGTCGGGTGACAGAGTACACAGATACGCAGTATTTT. It translates to CASSYRRVTEYTDTQYF. V is TRBV6-6 and J is TRBJ2-3; possibly TRBD1 for D (5 bases). Trimming took off 2 bases at V and 2 bases at J, with 17 bases between the two ends. The CDR3 runs to 17 residues. In germline, CDR1 is MNHNY, CDR2 SVGAGI (reference sequence).